The following is a TCR beta chain sequence with its context. This specimen comes from a study of blood T cell repertoires in COVID-19. Study-wide context: Sites in the United States, Italy and Spain provided acute and convalescent COVID-19 samples.

Authors' methods: For nucleated cells, counts were estimated from reference gene primer amplification. Libraries were prepared by immunoSEQ multiplex PCR; TCRdb keeps only in-frame clonotypes and omits some of them. The V and J calls and the clone size are those of that table, but D and trimming were determined from the DNA. This table has 250,000 to 300,000 clones, approximately 79% appearing once. Cohort allocation depended upon clinical history that participants reported. V was pared by 7 bases and J by 4 bases, with 8 bases between. This CDR3 is 12 amino acids long. Germline values: CDR1 MDHEN, CDR2 SYDVKM.

This TCR was sampled from a man between 25 and 39 years old with acute COVID-19. What was sequenced was PBMCs or T cells enriched from blood (not recorded which). The chain uses TRBV28 and TRBJ1-3; D gene uncertain. This CDR3 reads CASISRGNTIYF. The CDR3 region has the DNA TGTGCCAGCATAAGCCGCGGAAACACCATATATTTT.